The entry that follows covers one T cell receptor beta chain sequence. Participants spanned ages about 18 to 90 years and resided in roughly 22 US areas. As originally analysed: Amplification of reference gene primers was used by the study to estimate nucleated cell counts. TCRdb's copy holds only in-frame clones and misses some; the assay was immunoSEQ multiplex PCR. V, J and clone size reflect that table, while D and trimming were determined from the DNA. The sample yields fewer than 300,000 clones, 75% to 90% seen once. The data were taken from a study of blood T cell repertoires in COVID-19. CDR1 LNHNV and CDR2 YYDKDF come from the germline V gene (reference sequence). V dropped 3 bases and J dropped 0; count of bases not matched to a gene: 7. The CDR3 spans 17 residues.

The chain has TRBV15 and TRBJ2-7; 11 positions agree with TRBD2. The TCR sequence derives from a woman in her 30s who had recovered from COVID-19. Sequencing used PBMCs or T cells enriched from blood (not recorded which). CDR3 in amino acids: CATSRSLTSGSSYEQYF. Written as DNA, the CDR3 is TGTGCCACCAGCAGGTCCTTAACTAGCGGGAGCTCCTACGAGCAGTACTTC.